These 27 T cell receptor beta chains came from one sample sequenced in a study of T cells in narcolepsy. Using immunoSEQ multiplex PCR, the repertoire was profiled, and TCRdb retains in-frame clones only, with some absent. This table holds some 35,000 clones, roughly four fifths found once. The sample comprised CD45RA- memory CD4+ T cells from PBMCs. The receptors stem from a human donor with narcolepsy.

The J gene is TRBJ2-1, the V gene TRBV28; 12 bases match TRBD2. Per the germline V gene, CDR1 is MDHEN and CDR2 is SYDVKM. V lost 7 bases to trimming and J lost 12 bases; unmatched junction nucleotides: 10. This CDR3 has 14 amino acids. The CDR3 DNA is TGTGCCAGCATTCCGGGACTAGCGGGTGTCGGGCAGTTCTTC. Translated: CASIPGLAGVGQFF. Looking up the rest from reference TRBV28 and TRBJ2-1 gives the full variable domain: DVKVTQSSRYLVKRTGEKVFLECVQDMDHENMFWYRQDPGLGLRLIYFSYDVKMKEKGDIPEGYSVSREKKERFSLILESASTNQTSMYLCASIPGLAGVGQFFGPGTRLTVL.

This chain links TRBV27 with TRBJ2-1; TRBD2 aligns across 9 bases. The V gene end was trimmed by 2 bases and the J gene end by 16 bases; junction bases not matched to a gene: 15. CDR3 size: 15 residues. The V gene's germline CDR1 is MNHEY and CDR2 SMNVEV (reference sequence). The CDR3 sequence is CASSLGPGGSGRQFF. The CDR3 nucleotides are TGTGCCAGCAGTTTAGGACCTGGGGGTAGCGGGAGACAATTCTTC.

The chain combines TRBV19 with TRBJ2-1, with 7 bases lining up with TRBD2. Germline CDR1 LNHDA, CDR2 SQIVND (reference sequence). V gave up 6 bases and J gave up 8 bases; unmatched junction bases: 13. The CDR3 covers 15 residues. The CDR3: CASSARDYVIDEQFF. The CDR3 DNA is TGTGCCAGTAGCGCTCGGGACTATGTCATCGATGAGCAGTTCTTC.

The CDR3, as DNA: TGTGCCTTTTGGACAGGGAATGAAAAACTGTTTTTT. Its translation: CAFWTGNEKLFF. The rearrangement uses TRBV30 and TRBJ1-4; TRBD1 matches 8 bases. The V segment lost 7 bases and the J segment 5 bases; nucleotides outside the gene matches: 3. CDR3 size: 12 residues. The germline V gene encodes CDR1 GTSNPN and CDR2 SVGIG (reference sequence).

The rearrangement joins TRBV18 to TRBJ1-5; D might be TRBD1 (5 bases). V lost 2 bases and J 2 bases, leaving 19 bases between the germline ends. The CDR3 runs to 18 residues. CDR1 is KGHSH, CDR2 LQKENI, per germline. This CDR3 reads CASSPDWAGRQGNQPQHF. DNA for the CDR3: TGTGCCAGCTCACCAGATTGGGCAGGGAGGCAGGGCAATCAGCCCCAGCATTTT.

V gene TRBV30 combines with J gene TRBJ2-7; D is possibly TRBD1 or TRBD2 (6 bases each). Trimming cost V 0 bases and J 2 bases, with 14 bases left between them. Looked up from germline, CDR1 is GTSNPN and CDR2 is SVGIG (reference sequence). The CDR3 covers 15 residues. As DNA, the CDR3 is TGTGCCTGGAGTGTACAGAAGGGGGGCCCCTACGAGCAGTACTTC. Translated, it gives CAWSVQKGGPYEQYF.

The chain uses TRBV2 and TRBJ1-1, with 8 positions matching TRBD1. The CDR3 is made up of 13 amino acids. The germline V gene encodes CDR1 SNHLY and CDR2 FYNNEI. The junction had 8 bases not matched to a gene; V was cut back by 7 bases and J by 7 bases. CDR3: CASTLTGVGEAFF. The CDR3 DNA reads TGTGCCAGCACCCTGACAGGGGTTGGTGAAGCTTTCTTT.

The gene calls are TRBV27 and TRBJ1-4, with 10 bases that match TRBD1. The J segment lost 4 bases and the V segment lost 4 bases, leaving 6 bases of the junction unmatched. This CDR3 region has 16 residues. Germline CDR1 reads MNHEY; CDR2 reads SMNVEV (reference sequence). The CDR3 sequence: CASSSPGQGRNEKLFF. The CDR3 DNA is TGTGCCAGCAGTTCCCCGGGACAGGGGCGTAATGAAAAACTGTTTTTT.

The chain couples TRBV2 to TRBJ1-1, with 7 bases that match TRBD1. This CDR3 has 17 amino acids. With 2 bases clipped from V and 4 bases from J, the junction kept 13 bases outside the gene matches. Germline loops: CDR1 SNHLY, CDR2 FYNNEI. CDR3 sequence: CASSEYGVDRRGTEAFF. CDR3 coding DNA: TGTGCCAGCAGTGAATATGGGGTGGACAGGCGGGGCACTGAAGCTTTCTTT.

V is TRBV11-3 and J is TRBJ2-2, with D tentatively TRBD2 (6 bases). This CDR3 spans 12 amino acids. The V end lost 5 bases, the J end lost 8 bases, and 9 bases lay between the germline ends. Germline V CDR1 and CDR2: SGHNT, YENEEA. In DNA form, the CDR3 reads TGTGCCAGCAGCCGGGAGTGGGGGGAGCTGTTTTTT. Amino acids: CASSREWGELFF.

Comment on this clone: Different DNA sequences within this sample yield the same CDR3. V gene TRBV5-6 combines with J gene TRBJ1-1; 10 bases align to TRBD1. Germline V gene lookup returns CDR1 SGHDT and CDR2 YYEEEE. Losses at the gene ends were 4 bases for V and 1 base for J; bases not matched to a gene: 10. This CDR3 has 17 residues. The CDR3 sequence is CASSPLGTGARNTEAFF. The CDR3 DNA sequence: TGTGCCAGCAGCCCTTTGGGGACAGGGGCCAGGAACACTGAAGCTTTCTTT.

This clone was observed a handful of times. This sample includes further DNA sequences coding for the same CDR3. The rearrangement uses TRBV5-4 and TRBJ2-2, with TRBD2 matching 14 bases. This CDR3 has 17 amino acids. The J segment lost 1 base and the V segment lost 5 bases, leaving 4 bases of the junction unmatched. CDR1 and CDR2 from the germline V gene are SGHNT and YYREEE (reference sequence). This chain's CDR3 is CASRPGLAGGNTGELFF. The CDR3 coding sequence is TGTGCCAGCAGGCCCGGACTAGCGGGAGGGAACACCGGGGAGCTGTTTTTT.

The V call is TRBV7-2, the J call TRBJ1-2; tentative D call: TRBD1 (6 bases). Trimming took 5 bases from V and 4 from J, leaving 20 bases between them. CDR3 length equals 16 residues. Germline V lookup: CDR1 SGHTA, CDR2 FQGNSA. DNA of the CDR3: TGTGCCAGCAGCCCCAGAGGGGGAGGTCTAAGCTATGGCTACACCTTC. Encoded protein: CASSPRGGGLSYGYTF.

The chain combines TRBV2 with TRBJ1-2, with a weak D call TRBD1 (5 bases). The CDR3 spans 15 residues. Per germline, CDR1 SNHLY and CDR2 FYNNEI. The V end was cut by 5 bases, the J end by 8 bases, with 21 bases between. CDR3 bases: TGTGCCAGCAGTACTTCCTGGACAAGCTTCGGGGGCTACACCTTC. Its translation: CASSTSWTSFGGYTF.

This chain joins TRBV21-1 and TRBJ2-7; the table's D call, TRBD1, was not checked against the DNA. TRBV21-1 is classified as a pseudogene. The CDR3 runs to 14 residues. This chain's CDR3 is CASSKDWTGVEQYF. The CDR3 DNA reads as TGTGCCAGCAGCAAAGATTGGACAGGCGTTGAGCAGTACTTC.

Remarks on this clone: The sample contains more than one DNA sequence encoding this CDR3. This chain joins TRBV27 and TRBJ1-1; 12 positions agree with TRBD1. The V gene's germline CDR1 is MNHEY and CDR2 SMNVEV (reference sequence). CDR3 length: 14 amino acids. V lost 3 bases and J lost 6; bases outside the gene matches: 2. CDR3 coding DNA: TGTGCCAGCAGTTTGGGACAGGGGGCTTCTGAAGCTTTCTTT. Encoded protein: CASSLGQGASEAFF.

This rearrangement joins TRBV5-1 to TRBJ2-2, with TRBD1 matching 9 bases. CDR3 length equals 14 residues. Trimming at V came to 0 bases and at J to 6 bases, leaving 0 bases not matched to a gene. Germline assignment: CDR1 SGHRS and CDR2 YFSETQ. The CDR3 DNA reads as TGCGCCAGCAGCTTGGGACAGGGGGCCGGGGAGCTGTTTTTT. It yields the protein CASSLGQGAGELFF. The complete variable domain, with remaining parts taken from reference TRBV5-1 and TRBJ2-2, reads KAGVTQTPRYLIKTRGQQVTLSCSPISGHRSVSWYQQTPGQGLQFLFEYFSETQRNKGNFPGRFSGRQFSNSRSEMNVSTLELGDSALYLCASSLGQGAGELFFGEGSRLTVL.

This clone was recorded only once. For the CDR3, the DNA is TGTGCCAGCAGCGTAGGGGGGGCAGGAAACACTGAAGCTTTCTTT. It codes for CASSVGGAGNTEAFF. The chain is built from TRBV9 and TRBJ1-1; perhaps TRBD1 as D (6 bases). Trimming removed 0 bases from V and 2 bases from J, with 11 bases in between. The CDR3 runs 15 residues. In germline, CDR1 is SGDLS, CDR2 YYNGEE.

V gene TRBV6-5 combines with J gene TRBJ1-1; possible D gene TRBD1, 6 bases. V shed 9 bases and J shed 4 bases, with 18 bases lying between them. Per the germline V gene, CDR1 is MNHEY and CDR2 is SVGAGI. CDR3 size: 14 residues. The CDR3: CASCAAGAGTEAFF. The CDR3 DNA is TGTGCCAGTTGCGCGGCGGGGGCGGGCACTGAAGCTTTCTTT.

The chain joins TRBV5-1 to TRBJ2-7, with a weak D call TRBD1 (5 bases). The CDR3 is made up of 14 amino acids. Deletions cut 2 bases from V and 0 bases from J, with 9 bases between. CDR1 is SGHRS and CDR2 is YFSETQ in the germline V gene. The CDR3 sequence is CASSFVQDSYEQYF. DNA of the CDR3: TGCGCCAGCAGCTTTGTACAGGACTCCTACGAGCAGTACTTC.

CDR3 protein: CASRSGVTDTQYF. In nucleotides, the CDR3 is TGTGCCAGCAGGAGCGGGGTAACAGATACGCAGTATTTT. The chain employs TRBV6-5 and TRBJ2-3; 7 nucleotides align to TRBD2. The CDR3 is made up of 13 amino acids. V was pared by 6 bases and J by 3 bases, with 3 bases of the junction left unmatched. Germline V gene data show CDR1 as MNHEY and CDR2 as SVGAGI.

The genes are TRBV6-1 and TRBJ2-7; D gene ambiguous. The germline CDR1 and CDR2 sequences are MNHNS and SASEGT. V lost 5 bases and J lost 5, with 4 bases in between. The CDR3 loop spans 10 amino acids. CDR3 protein: CASSSNEQYF. CDR3 in DNA: TGTGCCAGCAGTTCTAACGAGCAGTACTTC.

A single count supports this clone. The chain joins TRBV6-5 to TRBJ1-2, with 9 bases identical to TRBD1. This CDR3 has 12 amino acids. CDR1 and CDR2 (germline): MNHEY, SVGAGI. The trim removed 5 bases at V and 6 bases at J, leaving 1 base unmatched. The CDR3 protein is CASSTGGHGYTF. Here the CDR3 DNA reads TGTGCCAGCAGTACAGGGGGCCATGGCTACACCTTC.

The chain uses TRBV30 and TRBJ2-2; 9 bases are a match to TRBD2. The CDR3 covers 16 residues. Germline V gene lookup returns CDR1 GTSNPN and CDR2 SVGIG (reference sequence). J lost 8 bases, V lost 0 bases, and 10 bases had no gene match. As DNA, the CDR3 is TGTGCCTGGAGTGTATCGGGTAGCGGGAGCTTTGGGGAGCTGTTTTTT. Its protein product is CAWSVSGSGSFGELFF.

The gene calls are TRBV4-2 and TRBJ2-3; a possible D gene is TRBD1 (6 bases). V shed 0 bases and J shed 4 bases, with 23 bases lying between them. Germline V CDR1 and CDR2: LGHNA, YNFKEQ. This CDR3 comprises 19 residues. DNA for the CDR3: TGTGCCAGCAGCCAAGATCTGGCCAGGGGCGGAGAGGGGTCAGATACGCAGTATTTT. Amino acid sequence: CASSQDLARGGEGSDTQYF.

This clone was picked up one time. The chain employs TRBV7-2 and TRBJ1-5; no definite D call. In germline, CDR1 is SGHTA, CDR2 FQGNSA. This CDR3 spans 15 amino acids. Trimming took 5 bases from V and 0 from J, leaving 11 bases between them. CDR3 residues: CASSLTINSNQPQHF. CDR3 sequence (DNA): TGTGCCAGCAGCCTCACAATTAATAGCAATCAGCCCCAGCATTTT.

V gene TRBV6-1 combines with J gene TRBJ1-5; a possible D gene is TRBD1 (5 bases). This CDR3 region has 14 residues. The V gene lost 6 bases and the J gene lost 4 bases, with 13 bases spanning the gap. Germline CDR1 and CDR2: MNHNS and SASEGT. This CDR3 is CASSRDSLNQPQHF. The CDR3 DNA reads TGTGCCAGCAGCCGAGACAGTCTTAATCAGCCCCAGCATTTT.